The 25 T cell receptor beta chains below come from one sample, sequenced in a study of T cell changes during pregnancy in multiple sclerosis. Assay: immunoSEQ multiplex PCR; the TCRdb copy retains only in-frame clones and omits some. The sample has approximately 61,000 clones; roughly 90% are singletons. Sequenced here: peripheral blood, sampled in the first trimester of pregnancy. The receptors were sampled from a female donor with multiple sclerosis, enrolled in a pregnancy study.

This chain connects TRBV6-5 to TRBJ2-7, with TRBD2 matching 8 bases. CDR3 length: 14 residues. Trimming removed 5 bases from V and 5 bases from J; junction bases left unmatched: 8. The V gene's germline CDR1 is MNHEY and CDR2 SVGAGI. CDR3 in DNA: TGTGCCAGCAGTAAACTCTCGGGGGGGAACGAGCAGTACTTC. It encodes CASSKLSGGNEQYF.

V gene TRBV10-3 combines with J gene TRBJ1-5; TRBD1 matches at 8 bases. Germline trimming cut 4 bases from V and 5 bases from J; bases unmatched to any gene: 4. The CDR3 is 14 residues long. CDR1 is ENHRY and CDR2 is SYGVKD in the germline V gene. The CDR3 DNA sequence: TGTGCCATCAGTGCAGGGGGCGGGCATCAGCCCCAGCATTTT. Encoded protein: CAISAGGGHQPQHF.

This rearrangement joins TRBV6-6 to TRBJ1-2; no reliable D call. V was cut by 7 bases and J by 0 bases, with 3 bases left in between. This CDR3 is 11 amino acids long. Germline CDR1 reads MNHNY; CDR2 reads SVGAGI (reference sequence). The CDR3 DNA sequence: TGTGCCAGCACGGCTAACTATGGCTACACCTTC. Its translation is CASTANYGYTF.

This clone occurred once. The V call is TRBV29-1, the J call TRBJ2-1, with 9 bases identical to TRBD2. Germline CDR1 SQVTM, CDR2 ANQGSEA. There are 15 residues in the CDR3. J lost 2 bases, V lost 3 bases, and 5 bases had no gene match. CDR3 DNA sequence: TGCAGCGTTGAGCCGGGACTAGCCACCTACAATGAGCAGTTCTTC. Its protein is CSVEPGLATYNEQFF.

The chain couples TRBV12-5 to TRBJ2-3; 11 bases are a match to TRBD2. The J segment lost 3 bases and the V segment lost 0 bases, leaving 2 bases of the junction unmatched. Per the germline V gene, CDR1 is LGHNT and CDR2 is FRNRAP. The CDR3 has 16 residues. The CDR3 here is CASGLVTSGRTDTQYF. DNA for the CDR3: TGTGCTAGTGGTTTGGTAACTAGCGGGAGAACAGATACGCAGTATTTT.

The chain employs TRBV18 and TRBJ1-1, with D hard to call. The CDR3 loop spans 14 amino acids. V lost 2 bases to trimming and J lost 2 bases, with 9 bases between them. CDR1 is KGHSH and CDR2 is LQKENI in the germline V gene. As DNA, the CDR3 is TGTGCCAGCTCACCAAGGGAGAGTAACACTGAAGCTTTCTTT. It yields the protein CASSPRESNTEAFF.

The CDR3 DNA sequence: TGCGCCAGCAGCTTAATGCAGGACCAAGAGACCCAGTACTTC. Translated, it gives CASSLMQDQETQYF. The V gene is TRBV5-1, the J gene TRBJ2-5; D is unresolved. Germline loops: CDR1 SGHRS, CDR2 YFSETQ. V was pared by 2 bases and J by 0 bases, with 8 bases between. The CDR3 spans 14 residues.

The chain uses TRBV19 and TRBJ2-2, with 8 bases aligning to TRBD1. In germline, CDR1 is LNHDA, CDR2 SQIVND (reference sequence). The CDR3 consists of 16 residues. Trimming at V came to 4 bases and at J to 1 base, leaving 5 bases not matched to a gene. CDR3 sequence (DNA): TGTGCCAGTAGTAGGCCCGGGACAGGGAACACCGGGGAGCTGTTTTTT. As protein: CASSRPGTGNTGELFF. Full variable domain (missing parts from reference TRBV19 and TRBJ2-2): DGGITQSPKYLFRKEGQNVTLSCEQNLNHDAMYWYRQDPGQGLRLIYYSQIVNDFQKGDIAEGYSVSREKKESFPLTVTSAQKNPTAFYLCASSRPGTGNTGELFFGEGSRLTVL.

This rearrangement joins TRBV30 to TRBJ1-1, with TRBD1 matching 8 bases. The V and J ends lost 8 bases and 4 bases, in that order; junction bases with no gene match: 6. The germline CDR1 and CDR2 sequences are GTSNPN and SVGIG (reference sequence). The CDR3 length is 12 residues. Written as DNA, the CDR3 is TGTGCCCAAATTACAGGGGGCACTGAAGCTTTCTTT. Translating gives CAQITGGTEAFF.

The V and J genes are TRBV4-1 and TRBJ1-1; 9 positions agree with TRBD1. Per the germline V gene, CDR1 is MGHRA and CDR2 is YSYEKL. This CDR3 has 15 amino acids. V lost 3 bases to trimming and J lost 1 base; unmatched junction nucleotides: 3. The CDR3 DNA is TGCGCCAGCAGCCATGTGGGACAGGGGAACACTGAAGCTTTCTTT. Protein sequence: CASSHVGQGNTEAFF.

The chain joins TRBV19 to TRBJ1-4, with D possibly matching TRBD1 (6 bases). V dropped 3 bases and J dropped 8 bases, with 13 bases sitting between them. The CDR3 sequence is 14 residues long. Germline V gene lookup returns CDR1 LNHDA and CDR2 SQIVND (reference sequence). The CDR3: CASSMGQGIEKLFF. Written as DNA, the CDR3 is TGTGCCAGTAGTATGGGTCAGGGGATCGAAAAACTGTTTTTT.

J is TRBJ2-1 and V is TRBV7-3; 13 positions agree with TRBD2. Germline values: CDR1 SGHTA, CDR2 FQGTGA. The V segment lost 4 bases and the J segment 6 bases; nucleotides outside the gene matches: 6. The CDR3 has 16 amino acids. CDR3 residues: CASSSRGTSGVNEQFF. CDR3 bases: TGTGCCAGCAGCTCTCGGGGGACTAGCGGGGTCAATGAGCAGTTCTTC.

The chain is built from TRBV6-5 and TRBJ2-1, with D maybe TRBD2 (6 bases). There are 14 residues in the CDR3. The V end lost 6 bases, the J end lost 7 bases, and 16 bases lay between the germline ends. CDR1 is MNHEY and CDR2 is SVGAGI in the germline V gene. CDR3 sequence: CASSPIRSGNEQFF. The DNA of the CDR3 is TGTGCCAGCAGCCCCATTCGGAGCGGGAATGAGCAGTTCTTC.

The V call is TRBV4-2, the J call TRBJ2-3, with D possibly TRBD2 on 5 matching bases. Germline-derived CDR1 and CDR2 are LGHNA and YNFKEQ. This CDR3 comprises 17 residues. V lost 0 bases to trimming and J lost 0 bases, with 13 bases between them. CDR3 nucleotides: TGTGCCAGCAGCCAAGAATCCGCGGGCCATAGCACAGATACGCAGTATTTT. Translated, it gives CASSQESAGHSTDTQYF.

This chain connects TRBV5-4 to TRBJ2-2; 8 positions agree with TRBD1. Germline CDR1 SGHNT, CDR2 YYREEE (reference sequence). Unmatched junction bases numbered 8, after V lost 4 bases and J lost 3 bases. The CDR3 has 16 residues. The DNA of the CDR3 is TGTGCCAGCAGCGGATACGGGACAGGTGACACCGGGGAGCTGTTTTTT. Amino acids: CASSGYGTGDTGELFF.

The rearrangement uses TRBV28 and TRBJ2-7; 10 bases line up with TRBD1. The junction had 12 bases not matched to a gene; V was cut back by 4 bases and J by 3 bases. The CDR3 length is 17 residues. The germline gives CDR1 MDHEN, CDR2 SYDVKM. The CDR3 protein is CASSWVTGGWEGYEQYF. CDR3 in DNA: TGTGCCAGCAGTTGGGTGACAGGGGGCTGGGAAGGCTACGAGCAGTACTTC.

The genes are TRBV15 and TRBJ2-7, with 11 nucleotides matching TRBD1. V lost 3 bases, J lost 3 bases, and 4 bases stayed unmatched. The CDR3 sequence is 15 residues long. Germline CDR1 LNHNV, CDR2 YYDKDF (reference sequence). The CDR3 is CATSSGTGGHYEQYF. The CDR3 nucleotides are TGTGCCACCAGCAGCGGGACAGGGGGACACTACGAGCAGTACTTC. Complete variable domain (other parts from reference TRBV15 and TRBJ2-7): DAMVIQNPRYQVTQFGKPVTLSCSQTLNHNVMYWYQQKSSQAPKLLFHYYDKDFNNEADTPDNFQSRRPNTSFCFLDIRSPGLGDTAMYLCATSSGTGGHYEQYFGPGTRLTVT.

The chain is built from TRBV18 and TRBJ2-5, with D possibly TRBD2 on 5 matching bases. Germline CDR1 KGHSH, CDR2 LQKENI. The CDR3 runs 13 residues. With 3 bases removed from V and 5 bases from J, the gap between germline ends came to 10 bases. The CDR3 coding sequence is TGTGCCAGCTCACCCGGGGTTTTGGAGACCCAGTACTTC. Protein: CASSPGVLETQYF.

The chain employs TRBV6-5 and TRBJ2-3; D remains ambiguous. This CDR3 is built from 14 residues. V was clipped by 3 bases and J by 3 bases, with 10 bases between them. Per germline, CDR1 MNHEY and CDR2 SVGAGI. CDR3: CASSYDQTTDTQYF. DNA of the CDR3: TGTGCCAGCAGTTATGACCAGACTACAGATACGCAGTATTTT.

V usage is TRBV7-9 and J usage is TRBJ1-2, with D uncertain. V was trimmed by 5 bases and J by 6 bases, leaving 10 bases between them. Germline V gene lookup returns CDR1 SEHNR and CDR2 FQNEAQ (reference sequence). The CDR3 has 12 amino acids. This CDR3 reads CASSPHGDGYTF. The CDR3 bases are TGTGCCAGCAGCCCTCATGGAGATGGCTACACCTTC.

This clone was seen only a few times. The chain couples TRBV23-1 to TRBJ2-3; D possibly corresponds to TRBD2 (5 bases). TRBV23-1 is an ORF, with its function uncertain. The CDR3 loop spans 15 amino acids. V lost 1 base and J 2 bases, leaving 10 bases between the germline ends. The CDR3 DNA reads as TGCGCCAGCAGTCAATGGGCGGGCATCACAGATACGCAGTATTTT. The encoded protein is CASSQWAGITDTQYF.

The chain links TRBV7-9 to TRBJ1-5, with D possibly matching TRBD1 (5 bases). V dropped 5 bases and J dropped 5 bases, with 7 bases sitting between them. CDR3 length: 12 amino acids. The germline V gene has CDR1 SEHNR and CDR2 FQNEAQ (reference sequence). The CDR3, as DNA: TGTGCCAGCAGCGTACAGGATCAGCCCCAGCATTTT. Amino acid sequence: CASSVQDQPQHF.

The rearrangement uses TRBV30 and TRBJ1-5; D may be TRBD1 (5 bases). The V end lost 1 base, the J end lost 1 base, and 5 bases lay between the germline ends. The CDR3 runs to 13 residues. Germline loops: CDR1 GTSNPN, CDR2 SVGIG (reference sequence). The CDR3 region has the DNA TGTGCCTGGAGTGGGGGCAGCAATCAGCCCCAGCATTTT. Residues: CAWSGGSNQPQHF.

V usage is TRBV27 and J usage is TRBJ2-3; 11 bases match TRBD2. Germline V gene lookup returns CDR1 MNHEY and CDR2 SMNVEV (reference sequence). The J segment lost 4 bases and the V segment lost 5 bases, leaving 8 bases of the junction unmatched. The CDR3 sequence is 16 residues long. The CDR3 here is CASSPLSGRAPDTQYF. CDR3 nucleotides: TGTGCCAGCAGTCCCCTTAGCGGGAGGGCACCAGATACGCAGTATTTT.

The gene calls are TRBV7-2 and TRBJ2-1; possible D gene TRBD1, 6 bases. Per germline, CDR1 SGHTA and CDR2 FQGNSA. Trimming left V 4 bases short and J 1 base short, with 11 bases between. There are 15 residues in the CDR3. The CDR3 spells CASSSGHLSYNEQFF. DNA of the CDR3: TGTGCCAGCAGCTCGGGACATTTGTCCTACAATGAGCAGTTCTTC.